These T cell receptor beta chains were read from a single sample in a study of T cell repertoires in cytomegalovirus infection. The antigens these receptors bind are not known. TCRdb passed the reads through MiXCR, listing each CDR3 protein once. The sample has 680,000 or so distinct CDR3 sequences, around a third seen once; the top ten hold about 20%. Material: cultured PBMCs, obtained from culture after CMV antigen stimulation. These receptors all stem from a human donor in good health (CMV status not recorded). Some clones in this sample may be carry-over from other donors' samples. Both conserved end residues are part of each CDR3. Fields, in order: CDR3 length, J gene, V gene, clone size, D gene, CDR3 protein, CDR3 DNA. D genes are given only for firm matches. A row's size may be missing; if present it is once, few, many or a size class.

14	TRBJ2-3	TRBV2	many	NA	CASSDRGSTDTQYF	TGTGCCAGCAGTGATAGGGGAAGCACAGATACGCAGTATTTT
16	TRBJ2-1	TRBV24-1	NA	NA	CATSDLGSRSYNEQFF	TGTGCCACCAGTGATTTGGGGAGCCGCTCCTACAATGAGCAGTTCTTC
14	TRBJ1-3	TRBV7-6	few	NA	CASSSRRSGNTIYF	TGTGCCAGCAGCTCCCGTCGCTCTGGAAACACCATATATTTT
14	TRBJ2-3	TRBV12-3/TRBV12-4	many	NA	CASSLRGRTDTQYF	TGTGCCAGCAGTTTAAGGGGCCGCACAGATACGCAGTATTTT
14	TRBJ2-5	TRBV7-9	NA	TRBD2	CASNPGLGKETQYF	TGTGCCAGCAATCCGGGACTAGGAAAAGAGACCCAGTACTTC
16	TRBJ1-5	TRBV7-8	few	NA	CASSFSRENSNQPQHF	TGTGCCAGCAGCTTTAGCAGAGAGAATAGCAATCAGCCCCAGCATTTT
13	TRBJ2-5	TRBV28	few	NA	CASTPGTLETQYF	TGTGCCAGCACCCCCGGGACATTGGAGACCCAGTACTTC
16	TRBJ1-2	TRBV10-2	NA	TRBD1	CASSESSDRADYGYTF	TGCGCCAGCAGTGAGTCTAGTGACAGGGCCGACTATGGCTACACCTTC
15	TRBJ2-1	TRBV11-3	NA	NA	CASSPAGVADNEQFF	TGTGCCAGCAGCCCTGCTGGGGTTGCGGACAATGAGCAGTTCTTC
17	TRBJ2-3	TRBV6-2/TRBV6-3	few	NA	CASSLPPTRLTSDTQYF	TGTGCCAGCAGCCTTCCCCCGACTAGATTGACCTCAGATACGCAGTATTTT
18	TRBJ1-5	TRBV7-4	many	NA	CASSLSPTAGNSNQPQHF	TGTGCCAGCAGCTTAAGCCCCACCGCGGGGAATAGCAATCAGCCCCAGCATTTT
15	TRBJ1-1	TRBV12-3/TRBV12-4	many	NA	CASSLAQGPSAEAFF	TGTGCCAGCAGTTTGGCCCAGGGGCCCAGTGCTGAAGCTTTCTTT
13	TRBJ2-5	TRBV5-1	once	NA	CASTWTAQETQYF	TGCGCCAGCACTTGGACAGCCCAAGAGACCCAGTACTTC
15	TRBJ2-3	TRBV12-3/TRBV12-4	few	NA	CASSNLDQTSDTQYF	TGTGCCAGCAGTAACTTGGACCAGACATCAGATACGCAGTATTTT
18	TRBJ2-2	TRBV7-9	few	TRBD2	CASSLGVASGRNTGELFF	TGTGCCAGCAGCCTAGGCGTCGCTAGCGGGAGGAACACCGGGGAGCTGTTTTTT
15	TRBJ2-5	TRBV6-1	NA	TRBD2	CASRLNSLAGETQYF	TGTGCCAGCAGACTTAATAGTCTAGCGGGAGAGACCCAGTACTTC
17	TRBJ1-2	TRBV19	NA	NA	CASIGDHRALANYGYTF	TGTGCCAGTATAGGGGACCATCGGGCTTTGGCTAACTATGGCTACACCTTC
12	TRBJ1-5	TRBV6-1	NA	TRBD1	CAAGQGSQPQHF	TGTGCCGCTGGACAGGGGTCTCAGCCCCAGCATTTT
16	TRBJ1-4	TRBV18	NA	NA	CASSRILGATNDKLFF	TGTGCCAGCTCACGCATCCTAGGTGCCACTAATGACAAACTGTTTTTT
12	TRBJ1-6	TRBV10-1	few	TRBD1	CASGDSNSPLHF	TGCGCCAGCGGGGACAGTAATTCACCCCTCCACTTT
17	TRBJ1-1	TRBV7-7	NA	TRBD1	CASSPIPVGTGVTEAFF	TGTGCCAGCAGCCCAATTCCCGTAGGGACAGGGGTAACTGAAGCTTTCTTT
15	TRBJ2-7	TRBV7-8	few	NA	CASSLAGTLAYEQYF	TGTGCCAGCAGCTTGGCCGGGACACTCGCCTACGAGCAGTACTTC
15	TRBJ2-7	TRBV9	NA	TRBD2	CASSEWAGGGYEQYF	TGTGCCAGCAGCGAGTGGGCGGGAGGCGGCTACGAGCAGTACTTC
13	TRBJ1-3	TRBV12-3/TRBV12-4	few	NA	CASRFGAGNTIYF	TGTGCCAGCAGATTCGGGGCTGGAAACACCATATATTTT
13	TRBJ2-7	TRBV10-3	NA	TRBD1	CAIGMGQGYEQYF	TGTGCCATCGGAATGGGACAGGGTTACGAGCAGTACTTC
14	TRBJ1-5	TRBV30	NA	NA	CAWSWGAENQPQHF	TGTGCCTGGAGTTGGGGGGCAGAAAATCAGCCCCAGCATTTT
13	TRBJ2-7	TRBV19	few	TRBD2	CASRLAGGYEQYF	TGTGCCAGCCGACTAGCGGGAGGGTACGAGCAGTACTTC
13	TRBJ2-7	TRBV12-3/TRBV12-4	many	TRBD1	CASSLNRGYEQYF	TGTGCCAGCAGTTTGAACAGGGGGTACGAGCAGTACTTC
15	TRBJ1-1	TRBV4-2	once	NA	CASGRWEASNTEAFF	TGTGCCAGCGGCCGCTGGGAGGCCTCGAACACTGAAGCTTTCTTT
12	TRBJ2-5	TRBV7-2	few	NA	CASAGAGGTQYF	TGTGCCAGCGCAGGTGCCGGGGGGACCCAGTACTTC
13	TRBJ2-7	TRBV6-2/TRBV6-3	NA	NA	CARIRGDSYEQYF	TGTGCCAGGATTAGGGGGGACTCCTACGAGCAGTACTTC
16	TRBJ2-1	TRBV4-1	NA	NA	CASSQEFGRTSDEQFF	TGCGCCAGCAGCCAAGAATTCGGAAGAACGTCCGATGAGCAGTTCTTC
15	TRBJ2-1	TRBV7-6	NA	NA	CASSPPGGLVDEQFF	TGTGCCAGCAGCCCACCTGGAGGGTTGGTCGATGAGCAGTTCTTC
15	TRBJ1-1	TRBV6-2/TRBV6-3	NA	NA	CASSYLGHTNTEAFF	TGTGCCAGCAGTTACCTAGGACACACGAACACTGAAGCTTTCTTT
15	TRBJ2-5	TRBV5-4	NA	NA	CASSLDFGLKETQYF	TGTGCCAGCAGCTTAGACTTCGGGCTAAAAGAGACCCAGTACTTC
18	TRBJ2-6	TRBV18	NA	TRBD1	CASSTTGGVNSGANVLTF	TGTGCCAGCTCAACAACAGGGGGCGTGAACTCTGGGGCCAACGTCCTGACTTTC
15	TRBJ1-3	TRBV7-2	NA	NA	CASSLTRESGNTIYF	TGTGCCAGCAGCTTAACCAGGGAGAGTGGAAACACCATATATTTT